This TCR beta chain is from a study of tumor-infiltrating lymphocytes in primary liver carcinoma. Study-wide background: Donors had hepatocellular carcinoma or combined HCC and intrahepatic cholangiocarcinoma. Yields of productive TCRbeta reads ranged from roughly 3.5 to 7.13 million per sample and were similar across tissue types.

A constant-region primer primed TCR beta cDNA synthesis from around 500 ng of total RNA. Three nested multiplex PCR rounds, a slightly modified ARM-PCR, produced the libraries for TCR beta. With TRBV1-TRBV30 forward primers and a C-beta reverse primer, the first two PCR rounds were run for approximately 10 cycles each. TCRdb analysed the multiplex PCR reads with MiXCR anew, one entry per CDR3 protein. The sample gives some 40,000 distinct CDR3 sequences, more than 70% of which show up once; about 35% is in the top ten. Concerning this clonotype itself: What it binds is unknown. One junction end does not reproduce the germline sequence, and a read error may be involved.

Study-level points and caveats: The difference in top-250-clone fraction between tumors and blood was significant, favoring tumors (p = 0.039).

The study co-extracted DNA and RNA from around 20-30 mg of unsorted bulk tissue. Subjects presented with primary liver carcinoma managed by surgical resection. The CDR3 is made up of 14 amino acids. CDR1 and CDR2 (germline): LGHNA, YNFKEQ. The chain combines TRBV4-2 with TRBJ2-2; tentatively, D is TRBD2 (5 bases). The sequence came from a man aged 40-49 years with primary liver carcinoma and hepatitis B virus infection. Material for sequencing was tumor-adjacent normal liver tissue. CDR3 amino acids: CTSSPERSIGELFF. CDR3 in DNA: TGTACCAGCAGCCCGGAACGTTCCATCGGGGAACTGTTTTTT.